One sample yielded the 16 T cell receptor beta chains listed below, sequenced in a study of CXCR4 blockade with PD-1 therapy in pancreatic cancer. Only in-frame clones appear in the TCRdb table, and some are missing; sequencing was by immunoSEQ multiplex PCR. The repertoire holds 3,200 or so clones, with around 50% as singletons. The sequencing input was tumor tissue. The receptors come from a human donor with pancreatic ductal adenocarcinoma.

This chain joins TRBV29-1 and TRBJ2-2, with no clear D. The CDR3 consists of 13 residues. CDR1 and CDR2 from the germline V gene are SQVTM and ANQGSEA. Here the CDR3 reads CGLRESGTGELFF. CDR3 nucleotides: TGCGGGCTCCGTGAGTCGGGCACCGGGGAGCTGTTTTTT.

The CDR3: CASSSPHGSFYNEQFF. The CDR3 DNA sequence: TGTGCCAGTAGTTCCCCGCATGGGTCTTTCTACAATGAGCAGTTCTTC. The J gene is TRBJ2-1, the V gene TRBV19; D uncertain. CDR1 is LNHDA, CDR2 SQIVND, per germline (reference sequence). Trimming took 5 bases from V and 3 from J, leaving 17 bases between them. The CDR3 has 16 residues.

This rearrangement joins TRBV19 to TRBJ1-4; TRBD1 aligns across 8 bases. The germline V gene encodes CDR1 LNHDA and CDR2 SQIVND (reference sequence). CDR3 length equals 17 residues. Trimming cost V 5 bases and J 1 base; bases outside gene matches: 9. DNA for the CDR3: TGTGCCAGTAGTCCCGGGACAGGATTGCGAACTAATGAAAAACTGTTTTTT. Protein sequence: CASSPGTGLRTNEKLFF. Full variable domain (remainder filled in from reference TRBV19 and TRBJ1-4): DGGITQSPKYLFRKEGQNVTLSCEQNLNHDAMYWYRQDPGQGLRLIYYSQIVNDFQKGDIAEGYSVSREKKESFPLTVTSAQKNPTAFYLCASSPGTGLRTNEKLFFGSGTQLSVL.

The sample holds a few counts of this clone. The rearrangement uses TRBV28 and TRBJ1-1, with D unclear. This CDR3 is built from 13 residues. Looked up from germline, CDR1 is MDHEN and CDR2 is SYDVKM. V lost 5 bases to trimming and J lost 1 base, with 8 bases between them. CDR3 sequence reads: CASSLTRNTEAFF. The CDR3 DNA sequence: TGTGCCAGCAGTCTTACTAGGAACACTGAAGCTTTCTTT.

This clone is medium-sized (0.01 to 0.1%). The chain is built from TRBV10-3 and TRBJ1-3, with 7 bases aligning to TRBD1. The germline gives CDR1 ENHRY, CDR2 SYGVKD. With 10 bases clipped from V and 2 bases from J, the junction kept 11 bases outside the gene matches. The CDR3 has 15 amino acids. DNA for the CDR3: TGTGCCACCGGGATTAACAGGGGAGCTGGAAACACCATATATTTT. Translating it yields CATGINRGAGNTIYF.

The V call is TRBV28, the J call TRBJ1-5; the D gene is possibly TRBD1 (5 bases). V was shortened by 6 bases and J by 5 bases, with 11 bases between the two germline ends. This CDR3 region has 13 residues. Germline V gene data show CDR1 as MDHEN and CDR2 as SYDVKM. CDR3: CASREGIDQPQHF. As DNA, the CDR3 is TGTGCCAGCAGGGAGGGGATAGATCAGCCCCAGCATTTT.

The chain joins TRBV2 to TRBJ1-1; D may be TRBD1 (6 bases). Germline CDR1 reads SNHLY; CDR2 reads FYNNEI. The CDR3 has 12 amino acids. Trimming cost V 11 bases and J 1 base, with 11 bases left between them. CDR3 loop: CAWGLSNTEAFF. The CDR3 region has the DNA TGTGCCTGGGGGCTATCGAACACTGAAGCTTTCTTT.

The rearrangement uses TRBV19 and TRBJ2-1; D is undetermined. CDR3 length: 11 residues. V shed 3 bases and J shed 8 bases, with 5 bases lying between them. From germline, CDR1 is LNHDA and CDR2 SQIVND (reference sequence). For the CDR3, the DNA is TGTGCCAGTAGTATCCTCCATGAGCAGTTCTTC. Protein product: CASSILHEQFF.

V gene TRBV11-3 combines with J gene TRBJ2-1, with 14 nucleotides matching TRBD2. The CDR3 runs 17 residues. Germline assignment: CDR1 SGHNT and CDR2 YENEEA. The V gene end was trimmed by 5 bases and the J gene end by 10 bases; junction bases not matched to a gene: 13. This chain's CDR3 is CASSLGVGLAGGGEQFF. CDR3 DNA: TGTGCCAGCAGCCTTGGGGTAGGACTAGCGGGAGGCGGGGAGCAGTTCTTC.

The gene calls are TRBV30 and TRBJ1-1; D is unclear. Germline V gene data show CDR1 as GTSNPN and CDR2 as SVGIG (reference sequence). The CDR3 spans 12 residues. Trimming cost V 0 bases and J 7 bases, with 9 bases left between them. CDR3 coding DNA: TGTGCCTGGAGTGTAAGGTCGGATGAAGCTTTCTTT. Amino acids: CAWSVRSDEAFF.

By share, this clone counts as medium-sized. This chain uses TRBV9 with TRBJ2-1; 8 bases are shared with TRBD2. CDR1 and CDR2 from the germline V gene are SGDLS and YYNGEE. This CDR3 is 15 amino acids long. The V gene end was trimmed by 2 bases and the J gene end by 5 bases; junction bases not matched to a gene: 6. The CDR3 coding sequence is TGTGCCAGCAGCGTCGCGGGACTAGGGCACAATGAGCAGTTCTTC. It is translated as CASSVAGLGHNEQFF.

The chain uses TRBV29-1 and TRBJ2-3, with 7 nucleotides matching TRBD1. The length of the CDR3 is 13 residues. CDR1 SQVTM and CDR2 ANQGSEA come from the germline V gene. The ends lost 6 bases at V and 2 bases at J; junction bases unmatched: 5. CDR3 bases: TGCAGCGTCAAGGGACAGAACACAGATACGCAGTATTTT. Amino acid sequence: CSVKGQNTDTQYF.

Only a few counts were recorded for this clone. The genes are TRBV30 and TRBJ1-1; 7 bases are a match to TRBD1. The CDR3 spans 13 residues. Germline values: CDR1 GTSNPN, CDR2 SVGIG (reference sequence). V lost 4 bases, J lost 7 bases, and 9 bases stayed unmatched. This chain's CDR3 is CAWIQGRIGEAFF. As DNA, the CDR3 is TGTGCCTGGATACAGGGGCGCATAGGTGAAGCTTTCTTT.

The V call is TRBV25-1, the J call TRBJ2-2; the match to TRBD2 covers 10 bases. The CDR3 has 17 residues. The V gene's germline CDR1 is MGHDK and CDR2 SYGVNS. Trimming took 4 bases from V and 0 from J; bases not matched to a gene: 5. CDR3 sequence reads: CASSGSSGGPNTGELFF. CDR3 DNA: TGTGCCAGCAGTGGTAGTAGCGGGGGGCCGAACACCGGGGAGCTGTTTTTT.

The chain has TRBV25-1 and TRBJ2-1; 14 bases match TRBD2. The CDR3 is 16 residues long. Germline loops: CDR1 MGHDK, CDR2 SYGVNS. Trimming cost V 4 bases and J 10 bases; bases outside gene matches: 9. In DNA form, the CDR3 reads TGTGCCAGCAGTGTTCCGGGACTAGCGGGAGAGGAAGAGCAGTTCTTC. This gives the protein CASSVPGLAGEEEQFF.

This clone was recorded many times. The chain recombines TRBV7-6 with TRBJ2-5; 7 bases agree with TRBD1. Trimming at V came to 5 bases and at J to 3 bases, leaving 9 bases not matched to a gene. Per germline, CDR1 SGHVS and CDR2 FNYEAQ. The CDR3 runs 15 residues. CDR3 DNA sequence: TGTGCCAGCAGCGTAACCTCGGGACAGAAAGAGACCCAGTACTTC. Protein sequence: CASSVTSGQKETQYF.